This T cell receptor (beta chain) was observed in a study of blood T cell repertoires in COVID-19. For the study at large: PBMCs, B-cell-depleted T cells, or T cells were the source of the cDNA or gDNA that made up the material.

The V end was cut by 0 bases, the J end by 0 bases, with 9 bases between. From germline, CDR1 is LGHDT and CDR2 YNNKEL (reference sequence). This CDR3 is 15 amino acids long. Cohorts were determined from participant-reported clinical history. Original data processing: For nucleated cells, counts were estimated from reference gene primer amplification. Clones were sequenced by immunoSEQ multiplex PCR, and TCRdb holds only the in-frame ones, with some missing. Clone size and the V and J calls come from that table; the DNA yielded D and trimming. The top ten clones hold roughly 4% of a sample with about 250,000 clones, roughly 89% of them seen once. This clone was picked up one time.

The gene calls are TRBV3-1 (or the pseudogene TRBV3-2) and TRBJ2-7, with a possible D match to TRBD1 (6 bases). The sample consisted of PBMCs or T cells enriched from blood (not recorded which). This receptor was obtained from a woman in her 30s with acute COVID-19. The DNA for the CDR3 is TGTGCCAGCAGCCAAGATCGGGACACCTCCTACGAGCAGTACTTC. Protein: CASSQDRDTSYEQYF.